These T cell receptor beta chains were read from a single sample in a study of Ad26.COV2.S vaccination and SARS-CoV-2 variants. Libraries were prepared by immunoSEQ multiplex PCR; TCRdb keeps only in-frame clonotypes and omits some of them. In the table there are a few hundred thousand clones, 87% of which are singletons. The sample was peripheral blood, taken in a trial of Ad26.COV2.S vaccine versus placebo. These receptors were taken from a person aged 18-60 years who received the Ad26.COV2.S COVID-19 vaccine or a placebo. Both conserved end residues are trimmed from each CDR3.

>TRBJ2-3|TRBV5-1
ASSISSTGSFSTSTDTQY
>TRBJ1-2|TRBV12-3/TRBV12-4
ASSMTYMGGYT
>TRBJ1-2|TRBV11-2
ASSPPGTGANYGYT
>TRBJ1-1|TRBV6-5
ASSYSSQAYTEAF
>TRBJ1-1|TRBV19
ASSTRQGMNTEAF
>TRBJ1-3|TRBV14
ASSQDLGPPGNTIY
>TRBJ1-2|TRBV7-3
ASSQVPTTGYT
>TRBJ2-5|TRBV15
ATRKTGWETQY
>TRBJ1-5|TRBV9
ASSVGGVGQPQH
>TRBJ1-6|TRBV2
ASSDRGDSPLH
>TRBJ1-6|TRBV20-1
SARSRDLLH
>TRBJ1-4|TRBV30
AWSLTGGNEKLF
>TRBJ1-4|TRBV5-1
ASSPLGAPNEKLF
>TRBJ2-5|TRBV5-1
ASSRSRFGIQETQY
>TRBJ2-1|TRBV5-6
ASRSSGRAYNEQF
>TRBJ1-4|TRBV14
ASSQGLARGQEKLF
>TRBJ1-1|TRBV5-1
ASSQGVGNTEAF
>TRBJ1-4|TRBV2
ASKGTGVEKLF